The rows below give T cell receptor beta chains drawn from one sample of a study of cytomegalovirus exposure and HLA in healthy donors. The protocol was immunoSEQ multiplex PCR, while the TCRdb copy is restricted to in-frame clones and leaves out a portion. The data contain some 120,000 clones, approximately 90% of them singletons. The sample taken for sequencing was PBMCs. The receptors shown here come from a woman between 18 and 29 years old in good health and CMV-seronegative. Both conserved end residues are part of each CDR3. The D gene is left open where the match is weak.

TRBV6-1	TRBJ2-1	TRBD2	CASSEAVAGTYNEQFF
TRBV7-9	TRBJ1-4	-	CASSPGTIDEKLFF
TRBV5-4	TRBJ2-7	TRBD2	CASSWVRGGSFDEQYF
TRBV19	TRBJ1-5	-	CASSMGHNSNQPQHF
TRBV9	TRBJ2-7	TRBD2	CASSVGLAGSYEQYF
TRBV5-4	TRBJ2-5	-	CASSLLGEETQYF
TRBV27	TRBJ2-5	TRBD2	CASSPGTSGETQYF
TRBV9	TRBJ1-6	-	CASSVEKGHPLHF
TRBV28	TRBJ1-1	-	CASRPTGNTEAFF
TRBV6-1	TRBJ2-1	TRBD2	CASSERPSGSNYNEQFF
TRBV5-4	TRBJ2-5	-	CASSGQGYQETQYF
TRBV28	TRBJ2-3	TRBD2	CASSFFGGGSTDTQYF
TRBV14	TRBJ1-2	-	CASSQDVHSGYGYTF
TRBV5-1	TRBJ1-2	-	CASSPDGDYGYTF
TRBV18	TRBJ2-7	TRBD2	CASSQAGGFSYEQYF
TRBV25-1	TRBJ2-1	TRBD2	CASRLAGGRNEQFF
TRBV5-1	TRBJ1-5	-	CASSLQGGNQPQHF
TRBV7-9	TRBJ1-2	-	CASSPDRNNYGYTF
TRBV19	TRBJ2-7	TRBD2	CASSIALAGYEQYF
TRBV7-3	TRBJ2-1	-	CASSSLGRGSYNEQFF
TRBV4-2	TRBJ2-1	TRBD2	CASSQVRVRYSGRLENNEQFF
TRBV6-9	TRBJ1-1	-	CASSSGMNTEAFF
TRBV27	TRBJ2-5	TRBD1	CASRPGTGGETQYF
TRBV30	TRBJ1-1	-	CAWSVLTGNTEAFF